The 3 T cell receptor beta chains listed next were all sequenced from one sample in a study of blood T cell repertoires in COVID-19. TCRdb's copy holds only in-frame clones and misses some; the assay was immunoSEQ multiplex PCR. The data show some 250,000 clones, with roughly 86% seen just once and 0.8% held by the top ten. Sequenced sample: peripheral blood. These receptor sequences come from a woman aged 25-40 years with acute or convalescent COVID-19.

This chain uses TRBV13 with TRBJ2-7; D perhaps matches TRBD2 (5 bases). Germline values: CDR1 PRHDT, CDR2 FYEKMQ (reference sequence). The CDR3 totals 14 residues. V was trimmed by 3 bases and J by 2 bases, leaving 11 bases between them. In DNA, the CDR3 is TGTGCCAGCAGCTTCCGGGATACGCCCTACGAGCAGTACTTC. This gives the protein CASSFRDTPYEQYF.

The rearrangement joins TRBV4-3 to TRBJ1-2; D is undetermined. This CDR3 region has 15 residues. V gave up 0 bases and J gave up 3 bases, with 11 bases separating them. Per germline, CDR1 LGHNA and CDR2 YSLEER. This chain's CDR3 is CASSQDHDDYYGYTF. CDR3 DNA: TGCGCCAGCAGCCAAGATCATGATGACTACTATGGCTACACCTTC.

This chain connects TRBV7-2 to TRBJ2-1, with TRBD2 matching 7 bases. The junction had 7 bases not matched to a gene; V was cut back by 4 bases and J by 7 bases. CDR1 SGHTA and CDR2 FQGNSA come from the germline V gene. This CDR3 region has 14 residues. CDR3 in DNA: TGTGCCAGCAGCTCGACGCCGGGACTAAATGAGCAGTTCTTC. Translating gives CASSSTPGLNEQFF.